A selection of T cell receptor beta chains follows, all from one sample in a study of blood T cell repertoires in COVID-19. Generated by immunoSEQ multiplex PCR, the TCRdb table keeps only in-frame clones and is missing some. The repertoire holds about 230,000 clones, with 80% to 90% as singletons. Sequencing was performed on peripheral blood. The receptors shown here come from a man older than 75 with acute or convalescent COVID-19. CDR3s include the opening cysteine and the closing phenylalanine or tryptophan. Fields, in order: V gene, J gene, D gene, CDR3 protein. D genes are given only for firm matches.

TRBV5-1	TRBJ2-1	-	CASSLYGSVMNEQFF
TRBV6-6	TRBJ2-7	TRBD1	CASNGQGANSYEQYF
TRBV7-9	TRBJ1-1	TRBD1	CASSITGGTEAFF
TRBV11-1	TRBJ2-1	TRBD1	CASSFHGTASWGEQFF
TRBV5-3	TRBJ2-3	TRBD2	CARSLDGEQEREPRSQYF
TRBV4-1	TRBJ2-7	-	CASSQAWVGGTYEQYF
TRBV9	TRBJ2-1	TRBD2	CASSASGRRDEQFF
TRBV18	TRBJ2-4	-	CASSPRNQGIAKNIQYF
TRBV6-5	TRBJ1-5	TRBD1	CASRGQPNQPQHF
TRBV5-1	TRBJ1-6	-	CASSLGQTNSPLHF
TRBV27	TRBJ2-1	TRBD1	CASSLGQGYEQFF
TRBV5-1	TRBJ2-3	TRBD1	CASSLAGQPFDTQYF
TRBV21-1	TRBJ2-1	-	CASSKGGTSGRAWEQFF
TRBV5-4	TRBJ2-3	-	CASSPDYLTDTQYF
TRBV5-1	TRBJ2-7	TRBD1	CASSVGTGGEQYF
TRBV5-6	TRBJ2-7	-	CASSRRARGAYEQYF
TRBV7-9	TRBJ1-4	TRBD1	CASSFGQGREKLFF
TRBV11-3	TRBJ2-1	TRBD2	CASSLDPGLGLGNEQFF
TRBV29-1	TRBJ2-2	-	CSVQNTGELFF